This passage covers 10 T cell receptor beta chains from one sample sequenced in a study of CD8+CD57+ T cells in acquired aplastic anemia. Both TCR beta VDJ combination and CDR3 sequence profiling were carried out. Genomic DNA was the template for this profiling. In TCRdb, the reads were re-called with MiXCR into one record per CDR3 protein. The table has approximately 150,000 distinct CDR3 sequences, 65% to 75% seen once. Those patients picked for sequencing had displayed CD8+CD57+ cell expansion on flow cytometry. Sample: sorted CD4+, CD8+, or CD8+CD57+ T cells (not recorded which) from PBMCs. The receptors originated from a human donor with aplastic anemia.

The sample holds many counts of this clonotype. Here the CDR3 reads CASSLREIFSPNADTEAFF. As DNA, the CDR3 is TGCGCCAGCAGCTTGAGGGAGATCTTTTCCCCCAACGCGGACACTGAAGCTTTCTTT. The chain links TRBV5-1 to TRBJ1-1; D unclear. With 1 base removed from V and 3 bases from J, the gap between germline ends came to 25 bases. Germline V gives CDR1 SGHRS, CDR2 YFSETQ. The CDR3 is 19 amino acids.

This rearrangement joins TRBV15 to TRBJ2-5, with D maybe TRBD1 (6 bases). This CDR3 contains 15 residues. Germline V gene sequence: CDR1 LNHNV, CDR2 YYDKDF (reference sequence). V lost 1 base and J lost 4, with 13 bases in between. CDR3: CATSRAPTGTETQYF. CDR3 nucleotide sequence: TGTGCCACCAGCAGAGCCCCGACAGGCACAGAGACCCAGTACTTC.

The chain recombines TRBV10-2 with TRBJ2-7, with D tentatively TRBD1 (6 bases). The germline CDR1 and CDR2 sequences are WSHSY and SAAADI. The CDR3 contains 13 residues. Trimming took 10 bases from V and 2 from J, leaving 15 bases between them. CDR3 sequence reads: CATTRDKPYEQYF. Written as DNA, the CDR3 is TGCGCCACCACCCGGGACAAGCCCTACGAGCAGTACTTC.

J is TRBJ1-1 and V is TRBV6-6; D is perhaps TRBD1 (5 bases). Germline lookup yields CDR1 MNHNY and CDR2 SVGAGI (reference sequence). The CDR3 totals 15 residues. Trimming took 0 bases from V and 2 from J, leaving 10 bases between them. The CDR3 DNA follows: TGTGCCAGCAGTTACTCTAGGGGTGGAAACACTGAAGCTTTCTTT. This encodes CASSYSRGGNTEAFF.

The chain links TRBV4-2 to TRBJ2-7; weak D call: TRBD1 (6 bases). The V gene's germline CDR1 is LGHNA and CDR2 YNFKEQ. V was pared by 1 base and J by 6 bases, with 13 bases between. The CDR3 totals 14 residues. The CDR3 DNA reads TGTGCCAGCAGCCAAGCCGCCGGACAGCGCGAGCAGTACTTC. Protein sequence: CASSQAAGQREQYF.

This chain uses TRBV10-3 with TRBJ1-4; D not resolved. CDR1 and CDR2 from the germline V gene are ENHRY and SYGVKD. This CDR3 is 14 amino acids long. The V end was cut by 0 bases, the J end by 2 bases, with 4 bases between. The DNA for the CDR3 is TGTGCCATCAGTGAGTCGGGGACTAATGAAAAACTGTTTTTT. Translating it yields CAISESGTNEKLFF.

The rearrangement uses TRBV11-2 and TRBJ2-2, with D unclear. The ends were cut back, 2 bases at V and 1 base at J, with 8 bases in the middle. Germline V gives CDR1 SGHAT, CDR2 FQNNGV. The CDR3 loop spans 15 amino acids. DNA for the CDR3: TGTGCCAGCAGCTTATTAGCAGTGAACACCGGGGAGCTGTTTTTT. Residues: CASSLLAVNTGELFF.

The table lists this clonotype with a count of one. The V gene is TRBV7-2, the J gene TRBJ2-7, with 7 bases lining up with TRBD2. The germline V gene has CDR1 SGHTA and CDR2 FQGNSA. Unmatched junction bases numbered 11, after V lost 0 bases and J lost 6 bases. This CDR3 is 16 amino acids long. CDR3 loop: CASSLALGGMALEQYF. CDR3 bases: TGTGCCAGCAGCTTAGCCCTCGGGGGGATGGCCCTCGAGCAGTACTTC.

The V gene is TRBV27, the J gene TRBJ2-2; tentative D call: TRBD2 (6 bases). The CDR3 runs 15 residues. Germline-derived CDR1 and CDR2 are MNHEY and SMNVEV (reference sequence). Between the trimmed V and J ends, which lost 3 bases and 5 bases, there was a span of 13 bases. This CDR3 reads CASSFSGFATGELFF. CDR3 DNA: TGTGCCAGCAGTTTTAGCGGATTCGCTACCGGGGAGCTGTTTTTT.

This clonotype was counted a single time. The rearrangement uses TRBV6-6 and TRBJ1-1; TRBD1 matches 8 bases. Losses at the gene ends were 4 bases for V and 0 bases for J; bases not matched to a gene: 7. The CDR3 loop spans 16 amino acids. CDR1 is MNHNY and CDR2 is SVGAGI in the germline V gene (reference sequence). This CDR3 reads CASSSGGEGMNTEAFF. The CDR3 region has the DNA TGTGCCAGCAGTTCAGGGGGCGAGGGGATGAACACTGAAGCTTTCTTT.